This TCR beta chain was observed in a study of regulatory T cells in long-lasting Graves disease. Across the study: Patients newly diagnosed with Graves' had been on antithyroid drugs for under 3 months.

This clonotype was detected many times. No antigen is known for it. Time point meaning: newly diagnosed GD, antithyroid drugs for less than 3 months. Extracted RNA from PBMCs served as the source of the TCR library. Study-wide results and caveats: Persistent disease favored TRBV28, TRBJ1-2 and TRBJ2-5.

The ends were cut back, 5 bases at V and 2 bases at J, with 16 bases in the middle. The germline gives CDR1 MNHEY, CDR2 SVGEGT. The CDR3 is 15 residues long. Library construction for TCR beta used iRepertoire HTBI primers and Arm-PCR of CDR3 regions. TCRdb reprocessed the multiplex PCR reads via MiXCR and lists one record per CDR3 protein. This table has 400,000 to 650,000 distinct CDR3 sequences, more than 15% appearing once. In addition, the sample was reused for a study of T cells in Graves' hyperthyroidism and ophthalmopathy. That paper adds: Hyperthyroidism of Graves' type that showed no ophthalmopathy progression within 18 months was stable.

The gene calls are TRBV6-2 or TRBV6-3 and TRBJ2-7; D gene ambiguous. The sequence came from a woman aged 35-65 years with Graves disease. The input for sequencing was peripheral blood mononuclear cells (PBMCs), taken at new diagnosis, from a patient treated with antithyroid drugs. The CDR3 here is CASSEWEQGAYEQYF. The CDR3 coding sequence is TGTGCCAGCAGTGAATGGGAACAAGGAGCCTACGAGCAGTACTTC.